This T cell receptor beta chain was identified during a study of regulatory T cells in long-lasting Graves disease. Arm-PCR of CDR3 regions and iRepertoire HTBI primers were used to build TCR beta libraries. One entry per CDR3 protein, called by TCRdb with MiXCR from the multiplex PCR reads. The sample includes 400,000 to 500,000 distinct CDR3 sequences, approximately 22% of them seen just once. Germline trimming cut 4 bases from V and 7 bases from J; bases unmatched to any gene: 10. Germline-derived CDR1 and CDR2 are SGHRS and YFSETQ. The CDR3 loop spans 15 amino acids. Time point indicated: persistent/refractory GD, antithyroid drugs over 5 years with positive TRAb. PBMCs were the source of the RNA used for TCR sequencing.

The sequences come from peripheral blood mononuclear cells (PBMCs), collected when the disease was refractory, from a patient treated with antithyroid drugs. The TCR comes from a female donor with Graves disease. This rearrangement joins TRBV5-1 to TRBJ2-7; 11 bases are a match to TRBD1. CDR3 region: CASSGRTGGLEEQYF. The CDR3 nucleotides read TGCGCCAGCAGCGGTAGGACAGGGGGCTTGGAAGAGCAGTACTTC. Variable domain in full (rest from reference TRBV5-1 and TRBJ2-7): KAGVTQTPRYLIKTRGQQVTLSCSPISGHRSVSWYQQTPGQGLQFLFEYFSETQRNKGNFPGRFSGRQFSNSRSEMNVSTLELGDSALYLCASSGRTGGLEEQYFGPGTRLTVT.